This T cell receptor (beta chain) was found in a study of a mutant IDH1 vaccine in newly diagnosed glioma. The overall study: Treated patients were about 60% male, about 38% female, mean age about 43 years. Previous care, which was radiotherapy, temozolomide, or both, most often involved both.

Stated time point: baseline, week 1 (first vaccination visit). The treatment: pre-vaccination baseline after standard-of-care therapy. Germline lookup yields CDR1 SQVTM and CDR2 ANQGSEA. The germline V and J ends were trimmed by 5 bases and 6 bases, with 7 bases remaining between them. There are 11 residues in the CDR3. Repertoires were generated with immunoSEQ multiplex PCR, while TCRdb's copy carries only in-frame clones and drops some. The table has 50,000 or so clones, just over 85% seen once; the top ten hold 2.4%. The source of this sequence is a man aged 35-49 years with glioma. Sequencing used PBMCs, obtained from a glioma patient treated with radiotherapy, temozolomide or both. The V and J genes are TRBV29-1 and TRBJ1-4; D call uncertain. The CDR3 protein is CSVPGDEKLFF. The CDR3 nucleotides read TGCAGCGTTCCCGGGGATGAAAAACTGTTTTTT.